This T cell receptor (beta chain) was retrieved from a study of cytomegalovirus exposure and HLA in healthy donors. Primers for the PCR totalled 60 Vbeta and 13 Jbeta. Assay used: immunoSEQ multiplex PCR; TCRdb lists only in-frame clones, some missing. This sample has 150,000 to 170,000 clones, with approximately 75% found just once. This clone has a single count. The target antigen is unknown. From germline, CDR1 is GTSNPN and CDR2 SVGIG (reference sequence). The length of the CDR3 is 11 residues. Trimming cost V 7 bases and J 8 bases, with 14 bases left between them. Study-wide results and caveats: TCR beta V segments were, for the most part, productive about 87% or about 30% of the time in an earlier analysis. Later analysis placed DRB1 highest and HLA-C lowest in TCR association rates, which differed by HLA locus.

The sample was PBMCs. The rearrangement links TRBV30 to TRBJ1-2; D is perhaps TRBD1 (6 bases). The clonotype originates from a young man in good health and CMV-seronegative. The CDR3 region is CASVGGLGYTF. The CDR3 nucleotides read TGTGCCTCCGTTGGGGGCCTGGGCTACACCTTC.